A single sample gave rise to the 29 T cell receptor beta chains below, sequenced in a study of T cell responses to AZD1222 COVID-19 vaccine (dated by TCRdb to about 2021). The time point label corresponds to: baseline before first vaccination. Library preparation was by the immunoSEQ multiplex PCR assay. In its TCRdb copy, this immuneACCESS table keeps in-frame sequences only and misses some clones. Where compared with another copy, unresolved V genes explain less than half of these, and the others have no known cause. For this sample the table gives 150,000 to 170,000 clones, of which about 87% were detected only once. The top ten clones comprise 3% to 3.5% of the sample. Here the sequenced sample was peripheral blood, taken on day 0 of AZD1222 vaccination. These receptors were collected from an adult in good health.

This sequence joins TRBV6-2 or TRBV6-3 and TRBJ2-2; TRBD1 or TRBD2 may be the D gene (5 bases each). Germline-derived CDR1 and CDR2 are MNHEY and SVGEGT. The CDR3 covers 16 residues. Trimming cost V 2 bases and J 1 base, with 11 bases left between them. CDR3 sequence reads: CASSYEPGRNTGELFF. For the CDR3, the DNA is TGTGCCAGCAGTTACGAACCGGGGCGGAACACCGGGGAGCTGTTTTTT.

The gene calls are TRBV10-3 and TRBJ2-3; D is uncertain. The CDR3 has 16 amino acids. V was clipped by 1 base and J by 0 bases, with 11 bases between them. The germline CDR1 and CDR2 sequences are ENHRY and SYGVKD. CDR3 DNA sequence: TGTGCCATCAGTGAGTGGTACGTCTCTAGCACAGATACGCAGTATTTT. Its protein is CAISEWYVSSTDTQYF.

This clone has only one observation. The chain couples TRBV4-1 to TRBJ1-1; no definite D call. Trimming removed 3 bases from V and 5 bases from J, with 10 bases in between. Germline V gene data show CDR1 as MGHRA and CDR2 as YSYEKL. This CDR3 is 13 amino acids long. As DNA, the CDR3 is TGCGCCAGCAGCCAGGTAATCCCTACTGAAGCTTTCTTT. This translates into CASSQVIPTEAFF.

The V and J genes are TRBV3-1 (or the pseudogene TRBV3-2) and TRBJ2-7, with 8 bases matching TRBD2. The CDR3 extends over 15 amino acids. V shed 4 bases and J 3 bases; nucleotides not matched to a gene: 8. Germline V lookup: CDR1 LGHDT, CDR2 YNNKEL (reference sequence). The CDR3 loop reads CASSLTTGGRYEQYF. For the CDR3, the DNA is TGTGCCAGCAGCCTAACTACGGGGGGGCGCTACGAGCAGTACTTC.

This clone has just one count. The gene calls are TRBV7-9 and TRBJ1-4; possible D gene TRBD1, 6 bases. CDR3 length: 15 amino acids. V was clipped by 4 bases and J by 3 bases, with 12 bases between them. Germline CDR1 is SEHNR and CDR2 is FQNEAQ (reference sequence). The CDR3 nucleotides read TGTGCCAGCAGCTCAAGGGGGGGTTCTAATGAAAAACTGTTTTTT. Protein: CASSSRGGSNEKLFF.

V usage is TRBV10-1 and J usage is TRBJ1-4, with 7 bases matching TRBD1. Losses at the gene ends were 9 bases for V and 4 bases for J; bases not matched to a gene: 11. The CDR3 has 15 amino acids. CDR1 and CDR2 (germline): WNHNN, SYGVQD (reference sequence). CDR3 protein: CARGGARTDNEKLFF. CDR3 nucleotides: TGCGCCAGAGGGGGCGCGCGCACCGATAATGAAAAACTGTTTTTT.

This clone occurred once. The CDR3 here is CASNPGTAYNEQFF. The DNA for the CDR3 is TGTGCCTCCAACCCCGGGACGGCGTACAATGAGCAGTTCTTC. This chain connects TRBV5-4 to TRBJ2-1; D tentatively reads TRBD1 or TRBD2 (5 bases each). Trimming removed 10 bases from V and 4 bases from J, with 18 bases in between. The V gene's germline CDR1 is SGHNT and CDR2 YYREEE (reference sequence). This CDR3 has 14 residues.

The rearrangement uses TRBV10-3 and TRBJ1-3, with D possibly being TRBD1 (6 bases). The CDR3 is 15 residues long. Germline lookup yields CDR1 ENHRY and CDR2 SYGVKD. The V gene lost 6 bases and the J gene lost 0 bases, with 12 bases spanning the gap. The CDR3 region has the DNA TGTGCCATCAGCCCTGACAGGAGCTCTGGAAACACCATATATTTT. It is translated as CAISPDRSSGNTIYF.

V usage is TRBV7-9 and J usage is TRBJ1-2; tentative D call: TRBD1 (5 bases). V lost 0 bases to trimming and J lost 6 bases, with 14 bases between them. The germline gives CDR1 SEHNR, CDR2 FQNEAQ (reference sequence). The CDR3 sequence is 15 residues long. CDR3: CASSLAGRVTDGYTF. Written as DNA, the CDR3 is TGTGCCAGCAGCTTAGCGGGCAGGGTGACGGATGGCTACACCTTC.

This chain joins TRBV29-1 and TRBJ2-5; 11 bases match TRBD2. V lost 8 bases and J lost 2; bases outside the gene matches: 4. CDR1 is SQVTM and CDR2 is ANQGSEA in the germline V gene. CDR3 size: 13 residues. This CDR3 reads CSSSGGLQETQYF. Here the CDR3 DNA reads TGCAGCTCTAGCGGGGGGTTACAAGAGACCCAGTACTTC.

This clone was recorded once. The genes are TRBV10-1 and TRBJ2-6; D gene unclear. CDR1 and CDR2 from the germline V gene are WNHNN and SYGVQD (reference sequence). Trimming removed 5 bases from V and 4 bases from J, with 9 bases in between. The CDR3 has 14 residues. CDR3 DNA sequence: TGCGCCAGCAGTACAACGTCAGGGGCCAACGTCCTGACTTTC. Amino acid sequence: CASSTTSGANVLTF.

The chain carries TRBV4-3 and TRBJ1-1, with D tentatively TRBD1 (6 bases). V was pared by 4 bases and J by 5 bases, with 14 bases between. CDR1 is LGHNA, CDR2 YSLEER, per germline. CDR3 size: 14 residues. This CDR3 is CASSPVTGRTEAFF. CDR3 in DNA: TGCGCCAGCAGCCCAGTGACAGGTAGGACTGAAGCTTTCTTT.

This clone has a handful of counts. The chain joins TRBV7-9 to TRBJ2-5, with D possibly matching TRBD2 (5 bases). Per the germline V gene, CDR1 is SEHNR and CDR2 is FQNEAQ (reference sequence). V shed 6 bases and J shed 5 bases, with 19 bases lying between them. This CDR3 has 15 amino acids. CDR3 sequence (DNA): TGTGCCAGCAGGCATGGAGGTATACAAGACGAGACCCAGTACTTC. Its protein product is CASRHGGIQDETQYF. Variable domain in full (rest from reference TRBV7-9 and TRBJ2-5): DTGVSQNPRHKITKRGQNVTFRCDPISEHNRLYWYRQTLGQGPEFLTYFQNEAQLEKSRLLSDRFSAERPKGSFSTLEIQRTEQGDSAMYLCASRHGGIQDETQYFGPGTRLLVL.

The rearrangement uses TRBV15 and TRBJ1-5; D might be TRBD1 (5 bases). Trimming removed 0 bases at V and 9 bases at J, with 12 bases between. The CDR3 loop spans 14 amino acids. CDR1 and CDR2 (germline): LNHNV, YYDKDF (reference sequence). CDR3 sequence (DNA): TGTGCCACCAGCAGAGAACAGGCCTCCCGGCCCCAGCATTTT. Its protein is CATSREQASRPQHF.

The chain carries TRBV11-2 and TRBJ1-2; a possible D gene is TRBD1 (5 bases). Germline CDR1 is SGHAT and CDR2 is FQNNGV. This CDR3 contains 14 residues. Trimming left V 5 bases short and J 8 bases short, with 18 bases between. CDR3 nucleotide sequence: TGTGCCAGCAGCCGGGACCAGGCCCTCGGAGGCTACACCTTC. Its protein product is CASSRDQALGGYTF.

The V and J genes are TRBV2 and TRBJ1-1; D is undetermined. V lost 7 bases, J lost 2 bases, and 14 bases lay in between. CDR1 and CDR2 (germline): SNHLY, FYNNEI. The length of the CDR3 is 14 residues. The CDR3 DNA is TGTGCCAGCAATATTAGGGTTCTCAACACTGAAGCTTTCTTT. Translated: CASNIRVLNTEAFF.

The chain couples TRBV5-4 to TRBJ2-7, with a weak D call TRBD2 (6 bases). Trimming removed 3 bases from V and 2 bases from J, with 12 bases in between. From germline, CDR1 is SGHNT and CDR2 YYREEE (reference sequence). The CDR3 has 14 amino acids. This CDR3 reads CASSYPGRPYEQYF. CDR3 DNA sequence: TGTGCCAGCAGCTACCCCGGGAGACCCTACGAGCAGTACTTC.

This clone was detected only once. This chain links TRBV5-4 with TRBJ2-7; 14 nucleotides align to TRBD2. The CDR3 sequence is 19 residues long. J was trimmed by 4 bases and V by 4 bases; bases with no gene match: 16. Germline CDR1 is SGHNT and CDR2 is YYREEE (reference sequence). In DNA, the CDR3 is TGTGCCAGCAGCCCGGGGACTAGCGGGGGACTTCACTCCCCATACGAGCAGTACTTC. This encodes CASSPGTSGGLHSPYEQYF.

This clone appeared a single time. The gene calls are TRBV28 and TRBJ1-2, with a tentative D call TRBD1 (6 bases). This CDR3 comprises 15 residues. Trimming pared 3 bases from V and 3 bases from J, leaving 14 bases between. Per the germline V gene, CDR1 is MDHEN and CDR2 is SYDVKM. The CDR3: CASSLPSGTHYGYTF. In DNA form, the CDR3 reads TGTGCCAGCAGTTTGCCGTCCGGGACACACTATGGCTACACCTTC.

For the CDR3, the DNA is TGTGCCAGCAGCCCGACGAGCCAAGATACGCAGTATTTT. The encoded protein is CASSPTSQDTQYF. This chain links TRBV6-2 or TRBV6-3 with TRBJ2-3; D is unclear. Germline assignment: CDR1 MNHEY and CDR2 SVGEGT. This CDR3 region has 13 residues. V was shortened by 6 bases and J by 5 bases, with 12 bases between the two germline ends.

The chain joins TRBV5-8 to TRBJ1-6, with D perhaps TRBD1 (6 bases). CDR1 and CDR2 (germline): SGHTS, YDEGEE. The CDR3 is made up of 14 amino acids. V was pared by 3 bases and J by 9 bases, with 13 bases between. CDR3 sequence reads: CASSSPGARSPLHF. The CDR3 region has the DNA TGTGCCAGCAGCTCTCCAGGGGCGCGTTCACCCCTCCACTTT.

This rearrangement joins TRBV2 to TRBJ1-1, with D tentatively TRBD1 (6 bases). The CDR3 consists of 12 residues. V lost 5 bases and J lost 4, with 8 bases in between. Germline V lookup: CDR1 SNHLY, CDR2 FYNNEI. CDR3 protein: CASSTGPTEAFF. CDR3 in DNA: TGTGCCAGCAGTACAGGGCCCACTGAAGCTTTCTTT. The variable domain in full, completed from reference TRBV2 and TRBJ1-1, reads EPEVTQTPSHQVTQMGQEVILRCVPISNHLYFYWYRQILGQKVEFLVSFYNNEISEKSEIFDDQFSVERPDGSNFTLKIRSTKLEDSAMYFCASSTGPTEAFFGQGTRLTVV.

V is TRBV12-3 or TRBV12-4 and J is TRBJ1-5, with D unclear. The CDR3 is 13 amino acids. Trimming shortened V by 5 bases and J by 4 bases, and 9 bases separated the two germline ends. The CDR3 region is CASSHFENQPQHF. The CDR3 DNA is TGTGCCAGCAGTCATTTTGAGAATCAGCCCCAGCATTTT.

The CDR3 loop is CASRSDRTYNEQFF. The CDR3 nucleotides are TGTGCCAGCAGATCCGACCGTACATACAATGAGCAGTTCTTC. The V gene is TRBV2, the J gene TRBJ2-1; D gene unclear. CDR3 size: 14 residues. CDR1 and CDR2 (germline): SNHLY, FYNNEI. The V and J ends lost 6 bases and 4 bases respectively, with 13 bases between them.

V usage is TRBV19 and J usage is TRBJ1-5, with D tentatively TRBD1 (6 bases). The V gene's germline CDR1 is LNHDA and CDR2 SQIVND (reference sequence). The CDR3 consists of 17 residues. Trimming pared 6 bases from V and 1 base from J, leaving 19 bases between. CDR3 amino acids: CASSHLTDRSSNQPQHF. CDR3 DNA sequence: TGTGCCAGTAGCCACCTTACCGACAGGTCCAGCAATCAGCCCCAGCATTTT.

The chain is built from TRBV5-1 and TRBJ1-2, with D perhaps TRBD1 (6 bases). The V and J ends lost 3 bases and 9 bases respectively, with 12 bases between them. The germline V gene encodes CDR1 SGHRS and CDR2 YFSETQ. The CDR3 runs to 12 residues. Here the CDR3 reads CASSYDRRSYTF. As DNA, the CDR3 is TGCGCCAGCAGCTATGACAGGAGGAGCTACACCTTC.

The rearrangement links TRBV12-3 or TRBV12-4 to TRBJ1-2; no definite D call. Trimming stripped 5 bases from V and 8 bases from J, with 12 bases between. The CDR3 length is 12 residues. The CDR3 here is CASSLTIYGYTF. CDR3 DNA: TGTGCCAGCAGTCTAACAATTTACGGCTACACCTTC.

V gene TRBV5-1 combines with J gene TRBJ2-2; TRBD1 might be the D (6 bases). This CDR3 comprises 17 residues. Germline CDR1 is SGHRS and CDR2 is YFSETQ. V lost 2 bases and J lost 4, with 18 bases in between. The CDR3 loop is CASSFRGFQSGTGELFF. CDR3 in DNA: TGCGCCAGCAGCTTTAGGGGGTTTCAGAGCGGCACCGGGGAGCTGTTTTTT.

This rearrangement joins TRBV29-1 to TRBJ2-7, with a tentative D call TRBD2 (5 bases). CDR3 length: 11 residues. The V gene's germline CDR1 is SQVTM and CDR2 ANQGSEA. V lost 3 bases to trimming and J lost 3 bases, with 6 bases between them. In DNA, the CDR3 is TGCAGCGTTGACGAGGGCTACGAGCAGTACTTC. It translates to CSVDEGYEQYF.